The subject of this entry is one T cell receptor beta chain. Data came from immunoSEQ multiplex PCR; TCRdb stores just in-frame clones and leaves some out. The data show 30,000 to 45,000 clones, with around 86% seen just once and about 7% held by the top ten. Trimming removed 3 bases from V and 3 bases from J, with 18 bases in between. The CDR3 loop spans 16 amino acids. Germline V gene sequence: CDR1 SGHDT, CDR2 YYEEEE. This specimen belongs to a study of T cells in localized non-small cell lung cancer. V usage is TRBV5-6 and J usage is TRBJ1-1; possible D gene TRBD1, 5 bases. The clonotype originates from a male donor aged 60 or over with stage II lung adenocarcinoma. The specimen was peripheral blood mononuclear cells, collected before any cancer treatment. The chain's CDR3 is CASSWGSRGPDTEAFF. The CDR3 DNA follows: TGTGCCAGCAGCTGGGGGTCGCGGGGTCCCGACACTGAAGCTTTCTTT.